This TCR beta chain originates from a study of T-cell reconstitution after alpha-beta-depleted transplantation in children. The TCRbeta library was prepared with unique molecular identifiers. TCRdb called the PCR reads again in MiXCR, with one record for every CDR3 protein. The repertoire holds a few hundred thousand distinct CDR3 sequences, around a tenth seen once, with around 20% in the top ten. V dropped 4 bases and J dropped 4 bases, with 7 bases sitting between them. The CDR3 sequence is 13 residues long. Germline V lookup: CDR1 SGHTA, CDR2 FQGNSA. This clonotype was counted ten times or more. Its antigen is not known. Study-wide points: Among T cells one year after transplant, newly produced cells accounted for most counts and diversity.

The rearrangement joins TRBV7-2 to TRBJ2-2; D unresolved. The origin of this receptor is a male patient between 2 and 10 years old who had a stem cell transplant for chronic granulomatous disease, so the T cells may come from the graft donor. Here the sequenced sample was peripheral blood, taken 180 days after TCRalphabeta/CD19-depleted stem cell transplant. The CDR3 coding sequence is TGTGCCAGCAGCTCCCGAATCACCGGGGAGCTGTTTTTT. Its protein is CASSSRITGELFF.